This TCR beta chain was captured by sequencing in a study of T cell repertoires in cytomegalovirus infection (dated by TCRdb to between 2018 and 2020). About the full investigation: Because public TCR beta signatures pointed to carriage of CMV infection together with the matching HLA type, the HLA type of each donor mattered for the analysis. The paper as a whole reports these results and caveats: In both this cohort and an independent cohort of 352 donors, the cumulative frequency of public TCR beta family members distinguished carriers of CMV infection plus the relevant HLA type. The ex vivo response was dominated by HLA-C-restricted CMV-specific TCR beta clonotypes, which also provided the single most frequent clonotype in two of eight donors.

For sequencing, an Illumina HiSeq 1500 was employed. TCRdb's own reprocessing of the public reads used fastp at Q25 and MiXCR and kept productive beta chains. CDR3 protein duplicates are merged, each entry listing the most common genes and DNA. The sample profile shows about 400,000 distinct CDR3 sequences; about a sixth of them were found once. The ten largest clones add up to 8.5% to 10% of the sample. For this clonotype: The antigen it binds to is not known. Base qualities are missing; no much larger clone stands one base away.

Taken from the germline V gene (reference sequence), the CDR1 and CDR2 loops are LGHDT and YNNKEL. V lost 4 bases and J lost 10 bases, and the count of bases not matched to a germline gene is 8. From the cysteine through the phenylalanine, the CDR3 covers 16 amino acids. Kept here is only the CDR3 DNA, which spans 48 bases and is read in frame from base 1. Specimen: PBMCs. The chain was built from TRBV3-1 and TRBJ2-1, with TRBD2 identical over 15 junction bases. The sequence was collected from a human donor in good health (CMV status not recorded). Some clones in this sample may be carry-over from other donors' samples. The CDR3 reads CASSLYGTSGGSEQFF. The nucleotides read TGTGCCAGCAGCCTGTACGGGACTAGCGGGGGGTCAGAGCAGTTCTTC.